The text below deals with one TCR beta chain. In the authors' workflow: Amplifying reference gene primers gave estimates of nucleated cell counts. Produced via immunoSEQ multiplex PCR; TCRdb's table is partial and in-frame only. D and trimming were read from the DNA, whereas the V and J calls and clone size are those reported in that table. The table records around 56,000 clones, 80% of them present only once. CDR1 is LGHDT, CDR2 YNNKEL, per germline (reference sequence). The CDR3 has 16 residues. With 0 bases removed from V and 8 bases from J, the gap between germline ends came to 17 bases. The data originate from a study of blood T cell repertoires in COVID-19.

The V gene is TRBV3-1 (or the pseudogene TRBV3-2), the J gene TRBJ2-1, with D hard to call. The receptor comes from a man aged 55 to 70 with acute or convalescent COVID-19. The sample consisted of peripheral blood. The chain's CDR3 is CASSQDRGPALHEQFF. The CDR3 region has the DNA TGTGCCAGCAGCCAAGATCGTGGCCCTGCTCTGCATGAGCAGTTCTTC.